This TCR beta chain derives from a study of shared clonotypes between healthy human individuals. Each sample came from a Caucasian adult donor living in Nashville, Tennessee. The V and J ends lost 4 bases and 2 bases respectively, with 13 bases between them. The CDR3 sequence is 14 residues long. Germline CDR1 SGHRS, CDR2 YFSETQ. Produced via immunoSEQ multiplex PCR; TCRdb's table is partial and in-frame only. The data show 850,000 to 1,200,000 clones, with roughly 75% seen just once and approximately 1.5% held by the top ten. This clone was seen a handful of times. Other DNA sequences of this sample code for an identical CDR3.

The chain has TRBV5-1 and TRBJ2-7; D is tentatively TRBD1 or TRBD2 (5 bases each). This sequence was found in a man younger than 35 in good health. The specimen was memory CD4+ T cells sorted from blood. Regarding subset: CD45RA-negative fraction. The CDR3 reads CASSPGTSTYEQYF. DNA for the CDR3: TGCGCCAGCAGCCCAGGGACGTCGACCTACGAGCAGTACTTC.